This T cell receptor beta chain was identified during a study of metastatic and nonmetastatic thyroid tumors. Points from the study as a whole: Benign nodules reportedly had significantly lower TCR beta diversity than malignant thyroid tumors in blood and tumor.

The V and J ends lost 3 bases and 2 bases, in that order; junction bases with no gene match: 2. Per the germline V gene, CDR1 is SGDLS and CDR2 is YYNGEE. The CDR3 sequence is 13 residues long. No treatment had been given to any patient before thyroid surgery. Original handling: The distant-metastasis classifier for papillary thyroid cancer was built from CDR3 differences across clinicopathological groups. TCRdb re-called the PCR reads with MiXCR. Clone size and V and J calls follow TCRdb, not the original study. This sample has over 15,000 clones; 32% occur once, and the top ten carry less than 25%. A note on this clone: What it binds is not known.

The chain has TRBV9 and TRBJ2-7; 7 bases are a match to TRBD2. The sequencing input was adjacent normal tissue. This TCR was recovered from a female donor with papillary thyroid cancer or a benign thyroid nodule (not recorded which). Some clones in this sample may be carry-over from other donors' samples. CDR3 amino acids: CASSDGTTYEQYF. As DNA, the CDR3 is TGTGCCAGCAGCGACGGGACTACCTACGAGCAGTACTTC.